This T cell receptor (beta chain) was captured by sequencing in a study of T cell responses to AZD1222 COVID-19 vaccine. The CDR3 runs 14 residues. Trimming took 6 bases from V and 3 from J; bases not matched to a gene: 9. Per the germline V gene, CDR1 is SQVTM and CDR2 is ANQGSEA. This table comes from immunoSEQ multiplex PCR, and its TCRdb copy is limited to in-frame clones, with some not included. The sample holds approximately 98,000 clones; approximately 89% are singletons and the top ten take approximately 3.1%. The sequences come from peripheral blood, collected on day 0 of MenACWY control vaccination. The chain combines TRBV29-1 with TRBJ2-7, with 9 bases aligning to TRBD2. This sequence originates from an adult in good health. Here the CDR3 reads CSVVGLAGIYEQYF. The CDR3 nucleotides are TGCAGCGTCGTTGGGCTAGCGGGGATCTACGAGCAGTACTTC.